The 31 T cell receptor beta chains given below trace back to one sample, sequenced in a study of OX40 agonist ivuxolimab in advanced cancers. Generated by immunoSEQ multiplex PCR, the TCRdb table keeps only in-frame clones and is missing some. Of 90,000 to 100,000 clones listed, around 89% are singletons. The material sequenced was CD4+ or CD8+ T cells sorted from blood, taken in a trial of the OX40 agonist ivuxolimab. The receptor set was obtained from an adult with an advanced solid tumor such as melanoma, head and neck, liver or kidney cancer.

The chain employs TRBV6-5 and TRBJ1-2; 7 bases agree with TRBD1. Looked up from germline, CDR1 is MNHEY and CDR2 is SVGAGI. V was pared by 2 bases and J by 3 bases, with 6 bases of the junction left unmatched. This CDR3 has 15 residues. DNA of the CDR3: TGTGCCAGCAGTTACAAGGACAGGCCTTACTATGGCTACACCTTC. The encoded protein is CASSYKDRPYYGYTF.

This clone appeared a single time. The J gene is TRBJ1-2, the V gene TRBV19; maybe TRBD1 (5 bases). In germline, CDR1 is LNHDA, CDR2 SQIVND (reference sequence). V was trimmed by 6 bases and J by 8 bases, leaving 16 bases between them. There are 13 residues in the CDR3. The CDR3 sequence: CASRARVWFGYTF. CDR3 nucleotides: TGTGCCAGTAGGGCCAGGGTCTGGTTCGGCTACACCTTC.

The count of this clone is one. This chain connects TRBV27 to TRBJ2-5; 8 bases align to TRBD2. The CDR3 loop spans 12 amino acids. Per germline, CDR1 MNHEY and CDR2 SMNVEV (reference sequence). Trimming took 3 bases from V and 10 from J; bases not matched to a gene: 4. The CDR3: CASSFRGGGQYF. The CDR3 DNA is TGTGCCAGCAGTTTCCGGGGGGGAGGCCAGTACTTC.

Here the CDR3 DNA reads TGCGCCAGCAGCTTGGGCGGGACAGGGAACAATGAGCAGTTCTTC. Residues: CASSLGGTGNNEQFF. The J gene is TRBJ2-1, the V gene TRBV5-1, with 9 bases matching TRBD1. CDR1 SGHRS and CDR2 YFSETQ come from the germline V gene. The CDR3 consists of 15 residues. V lost 0 bases, J lost 5 bases, and 3 bases stayed unmatched.

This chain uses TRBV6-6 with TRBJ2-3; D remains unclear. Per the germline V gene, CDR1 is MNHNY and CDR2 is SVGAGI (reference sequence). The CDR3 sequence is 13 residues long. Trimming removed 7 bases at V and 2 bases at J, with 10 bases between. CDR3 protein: CASTPFNTDTQYF. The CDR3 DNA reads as TGTGCCAGCACCCCCTTTAACACAGATACGCAGTATTTT.

The CDR3 nucleotides read TGTGCCAGTAGAGCAGACAGGGGAGAAGAGACCCAGTACTTC. It yields the protein CASRADRGEETQYF. This chain joins TRBV19 and TRBJ2-5, with TRBD1 matching over 8 bases. Looked up from germline, CDR1 is LNHDA and CDR2 is SQIVND (reference sequence). V shed 6 bases, J shed 3 bases, and the junction held 6 bases outside the gene matches. This CDR3 spans 14 amino acids.

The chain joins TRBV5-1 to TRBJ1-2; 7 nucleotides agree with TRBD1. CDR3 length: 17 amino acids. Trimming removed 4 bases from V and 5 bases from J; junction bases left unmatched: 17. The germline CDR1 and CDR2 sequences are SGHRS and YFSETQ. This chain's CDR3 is CASSAYPRGRREYGYTF. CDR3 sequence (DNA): TGCGCCAGCAGCGCGTATCCGAGGGGGCGGCGGGAGTATGGCTACACCTTC.

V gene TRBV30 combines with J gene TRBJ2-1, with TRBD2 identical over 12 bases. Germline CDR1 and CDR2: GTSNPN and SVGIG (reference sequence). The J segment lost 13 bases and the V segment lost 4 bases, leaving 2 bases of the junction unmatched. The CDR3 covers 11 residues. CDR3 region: CAWTTSGSQFF. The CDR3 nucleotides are TGTGCCTGGACGACTAGCGGGAGTCAGTTCTTC.

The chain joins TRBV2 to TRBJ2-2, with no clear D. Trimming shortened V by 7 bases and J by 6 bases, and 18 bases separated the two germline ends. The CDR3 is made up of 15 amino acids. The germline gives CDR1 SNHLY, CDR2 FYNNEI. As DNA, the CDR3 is TGTGCCAGCATGGTTGGGATCTGGGATGCCGGGGAGCTGTTTTTT. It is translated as CASMVGIWDAGELFF.

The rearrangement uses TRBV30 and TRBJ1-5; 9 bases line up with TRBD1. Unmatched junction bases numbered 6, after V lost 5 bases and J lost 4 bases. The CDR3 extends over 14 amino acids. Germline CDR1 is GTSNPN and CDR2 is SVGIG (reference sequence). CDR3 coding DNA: TGTGCCTGGGCCCGGGACAGGGTTAATCAGCCCCAGCATTTT. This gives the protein CAWARDRVNQPQHF.

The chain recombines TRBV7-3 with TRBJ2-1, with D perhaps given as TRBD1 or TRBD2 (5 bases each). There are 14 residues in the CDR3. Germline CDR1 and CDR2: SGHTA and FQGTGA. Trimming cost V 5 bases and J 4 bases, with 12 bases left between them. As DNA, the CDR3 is TGTGCCAGCAGCCCCCCGGGGCCTTACAATGAGCAGTTCTTC. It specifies CASSPPGPYNEQFF.

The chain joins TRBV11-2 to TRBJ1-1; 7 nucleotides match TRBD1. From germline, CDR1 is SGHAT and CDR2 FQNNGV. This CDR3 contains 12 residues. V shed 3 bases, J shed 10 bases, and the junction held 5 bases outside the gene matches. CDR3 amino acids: CASSFRQGGAFF. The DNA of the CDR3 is TGTGCCAGCAGCTTCCGGCAGGGGGGAGCTTTCTTT.

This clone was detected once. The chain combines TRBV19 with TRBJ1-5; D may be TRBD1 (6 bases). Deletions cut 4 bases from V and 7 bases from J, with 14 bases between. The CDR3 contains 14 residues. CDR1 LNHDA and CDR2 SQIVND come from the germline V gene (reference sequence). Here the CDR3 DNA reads TGTGCCAGTAGTACCCAGGGGCAAGCACAGCCCCAGCATTTT. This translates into CASSTQGQAQPQHF. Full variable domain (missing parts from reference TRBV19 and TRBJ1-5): DGGITQSPKYLFRKEGQNVTLSCEQNLNHDAMYWYRQDPGQGLRLIYYSQIVNDFQKGDIAEGYSVSREKKESFPLTVTSAQKNPTAFYLCASSTQGQAQPQHFGDGTRLSIL.

CDR3 loop: CASSVGQGVVTEAFF. CDR3 sequence (DNA): TGTGCCAGCAGTGTGGGACAGGGGGTAGTCACTGAAGCTTTCTTT. This chain uses TRBV6-1 with TRBJ1-1, with 11 bases lining up with TRBD1. Germline V CDR1 and CDR2: MNHNS, SASEGT. This CDR3 contains 15 residues. Germline trimming cut 4 bases from V and 4 bases from J; bases unmatched to any gene: 5.

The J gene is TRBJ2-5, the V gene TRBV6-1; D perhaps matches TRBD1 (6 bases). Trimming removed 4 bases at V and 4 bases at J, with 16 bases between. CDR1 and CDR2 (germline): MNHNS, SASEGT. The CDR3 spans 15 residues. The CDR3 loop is CASSGEGGVAETQYF. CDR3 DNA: TGTGCCAGCAGTGGGGAAGGGGGAGTAGCAGAGACCCAGTACTTC.

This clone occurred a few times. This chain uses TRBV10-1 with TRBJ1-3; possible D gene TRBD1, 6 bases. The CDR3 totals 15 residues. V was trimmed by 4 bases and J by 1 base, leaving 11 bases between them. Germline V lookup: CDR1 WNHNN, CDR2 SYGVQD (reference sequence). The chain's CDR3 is CASSAGTPSGNTIYF. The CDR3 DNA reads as TGCGCCAGCAGTGCCGGGACACCGTCTGGAAACACCATATATTTT.

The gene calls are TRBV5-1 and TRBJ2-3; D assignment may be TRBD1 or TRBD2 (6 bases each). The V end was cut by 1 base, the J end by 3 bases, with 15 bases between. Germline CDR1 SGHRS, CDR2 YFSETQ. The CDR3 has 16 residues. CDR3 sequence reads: CASSLLARGGTDTQYF. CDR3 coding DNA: TGCGCCAGCAGCTTGTTGGCCCGAGGGGGGACAGATACGCAGTATTTT.

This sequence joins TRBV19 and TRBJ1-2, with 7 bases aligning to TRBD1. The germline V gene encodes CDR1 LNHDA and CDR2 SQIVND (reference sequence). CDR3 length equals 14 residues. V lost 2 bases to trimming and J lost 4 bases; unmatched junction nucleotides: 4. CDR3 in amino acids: CASSIYGTAYGYTF. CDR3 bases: TGTGCCAGTAGTATATACGGGACAGCCTATGGCTACACCTTC.

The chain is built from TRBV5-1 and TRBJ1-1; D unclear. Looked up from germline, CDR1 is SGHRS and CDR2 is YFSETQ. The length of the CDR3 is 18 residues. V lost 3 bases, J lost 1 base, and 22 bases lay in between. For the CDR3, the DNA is TGCGCCAGCAGCTCGTTGGGAACGATAACAATCCCGAACACTGAAGCTTTCTTT. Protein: CASSSLGTITIPNTEAFF.

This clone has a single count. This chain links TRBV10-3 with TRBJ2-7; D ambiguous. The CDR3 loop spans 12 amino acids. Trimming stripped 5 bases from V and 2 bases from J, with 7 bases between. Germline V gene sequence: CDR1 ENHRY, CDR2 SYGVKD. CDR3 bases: TGTGCCATCAGTTACAGCACCTACGAGCAGTACTTC. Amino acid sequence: CAISYSTYEQYF.

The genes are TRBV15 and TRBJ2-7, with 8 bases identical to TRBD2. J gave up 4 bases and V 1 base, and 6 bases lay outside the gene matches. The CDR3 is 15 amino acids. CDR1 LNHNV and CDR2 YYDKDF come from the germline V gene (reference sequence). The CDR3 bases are TGTGCCACCAGCAGAGCATTAACGGGAGGGTACGAGCAGTACTTC. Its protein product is CATSRALTGGYEQYF.

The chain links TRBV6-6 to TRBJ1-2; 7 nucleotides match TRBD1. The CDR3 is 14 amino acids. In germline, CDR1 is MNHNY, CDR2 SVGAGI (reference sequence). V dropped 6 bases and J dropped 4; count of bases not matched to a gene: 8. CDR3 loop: CASRTTGVIYGYTF. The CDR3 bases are TGTGCCAGCAGAACCACAGGGGTGATCTATGGCTACACCTTC.

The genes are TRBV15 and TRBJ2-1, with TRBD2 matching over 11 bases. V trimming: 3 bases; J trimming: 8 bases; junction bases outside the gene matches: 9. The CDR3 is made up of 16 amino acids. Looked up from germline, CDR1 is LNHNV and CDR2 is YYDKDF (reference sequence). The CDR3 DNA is TGTGCCACCAGCAGGACCGCTAGCGGGAGGATCGATGAGCAGTTCTTC. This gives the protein CATSRTASGRIDEQFF.

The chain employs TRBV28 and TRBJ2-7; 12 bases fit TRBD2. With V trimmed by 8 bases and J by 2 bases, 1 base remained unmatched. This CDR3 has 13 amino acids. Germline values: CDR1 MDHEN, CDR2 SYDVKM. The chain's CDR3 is CASRLAGAYEQYF. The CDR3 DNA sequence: TGTGCCAGCCGACTAGCGGGAGCCTACGAGCAGTACTTC. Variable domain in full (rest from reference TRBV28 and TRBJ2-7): DVKVTQSSRYLVKRTGEKVFLECVQDMDHENMFWYRQDPGLGLRLIYFSYDVKMKEKGDIPEGYSVSREKKERFSLILESASTNQTSMYLCASRLAGAYEQYFGPGTRLTVT.

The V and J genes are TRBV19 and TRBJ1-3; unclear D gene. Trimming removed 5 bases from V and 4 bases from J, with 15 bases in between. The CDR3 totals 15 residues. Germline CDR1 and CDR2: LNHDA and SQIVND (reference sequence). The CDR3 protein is CASSLRKGGGNTIYF. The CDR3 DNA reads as TGTGCCAGTAGTTTAAGGAAGGGCGGCGGAAACACCATATATTTT.

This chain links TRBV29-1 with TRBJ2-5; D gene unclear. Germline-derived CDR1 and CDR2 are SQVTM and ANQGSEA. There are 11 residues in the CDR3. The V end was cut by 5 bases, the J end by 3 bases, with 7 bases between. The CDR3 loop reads CSVSDKETQYF. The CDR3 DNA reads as TGCAGCGTTAGTGATAAAGAGACCCAGTACTTC.

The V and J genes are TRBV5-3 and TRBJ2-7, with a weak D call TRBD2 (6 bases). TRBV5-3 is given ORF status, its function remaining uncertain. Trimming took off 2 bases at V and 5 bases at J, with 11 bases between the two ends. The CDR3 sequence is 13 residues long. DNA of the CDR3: TGTGCCAGAAGCTTATGGGTAGCGGACGAGCAGTACTTC. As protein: CARSLWVADEQYF.

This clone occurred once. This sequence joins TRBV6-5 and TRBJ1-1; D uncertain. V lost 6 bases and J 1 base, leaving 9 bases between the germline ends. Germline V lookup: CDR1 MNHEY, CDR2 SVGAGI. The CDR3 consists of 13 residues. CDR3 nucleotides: TGTGCCAGCAGGTGGGAGGGGAACACTGAAGCTTTCTTT. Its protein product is CASRWEGNTEAFF.

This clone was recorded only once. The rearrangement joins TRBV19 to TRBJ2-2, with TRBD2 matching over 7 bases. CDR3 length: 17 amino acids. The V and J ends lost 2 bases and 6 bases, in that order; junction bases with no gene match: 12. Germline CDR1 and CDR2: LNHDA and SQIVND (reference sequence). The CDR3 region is CASSIPPRTSSPGELFF. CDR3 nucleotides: TGTGCCAGTAGTATACCACCCAGGACTAGTTCTCCCGGGGAGCTGTTTTTT.

The CDR3 is CASSGGSPYNEQFF. CDR3 coding DNA: TGTGCCAGCAGTGGGGGTAGCCCCTACAATGAGCAGTTCTTC. The chain uses TRBV6-1 and TRBJ2-1; no firm D call. V was shortened by 4 bases and J by 2 bases, with 9 bases between the two germline ends. Germline CDR1 and CDR2: MNHNS and SASEGT. This CDR3 spans 14 amino acids.

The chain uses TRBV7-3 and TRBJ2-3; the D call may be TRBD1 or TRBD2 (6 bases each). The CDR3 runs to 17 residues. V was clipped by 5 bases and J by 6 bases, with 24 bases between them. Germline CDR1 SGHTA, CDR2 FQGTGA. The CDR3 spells CASSPRGVLGDSDTQYF. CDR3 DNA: TGTGCCAGCAGCCCTAGGGGGGTATTAGGTGATAGTGATACGCAGTATTTT.